This T cell receptor beta chain was obtained from a study of somatic mutations in cytotoxic T cells in rheumatoid arthritis. The study, taken as a whole, reports: Expanded CD8+ clones had unknown antigen targets.

The protocol was immunoSEQ multiplex PCR, while the TCRdb copy is restricted to in-frame clones and leaves out a portion. The sample consists of almost 3,000 clones, about 86% of them appearing once. Turning to this clone: Its target is not known.

The receptor was isolated from a woman aged 60-75 years with rheumatoid arthritis. The sample taken for sequencing was CD8+ T cells sorted from blood.

CDR3 protein: CASSLGAGAGHSNEQFF. DNA of the CDR3: TGTGCCAGCAGCTTAGGAGCAGGGGCTGGCCATTCCAATGAGCAGTTCTTC. The chain carries TRBV7-6 and TRBJ2-1, with D possibly TRBD1 on 6 matching bases. Germline CDR1 is SGHVS and CDR2 is FNYEAQ. Trimming took 1 base from V and 6 from J, leaving 19 bases between them. The CDR3 covers 17 residues. The entire variable domain, with the rest obtained from reference TRBV7-6 and TRBJ2-1, is as follows: GAGVSQSPRYKVTKRGQDVALRCDPISGHVSLYWYRQALGQGPEFLTYFNYEAQQDKSGLPNDRFSAERPEGSISTLTIQRTEQRDSAMYRCASSLGAGAGHSNEQFFGPGTRLTVL.